A selection of T cell receptor beta chains follows, all from one sample in a study of T-cell reconstitution after alpha-beta-depleted transplantation in children. TCRdb called the PCR reads again in MiXCR, with one record for every CDR3 protein. Found here are about 610,000 distinct CDR3 sequences, 25% to 30% of them singletons; the top ten hold about 35%. This material consisted of PBMCs, taken before TCRalphabeta/CD19-depleted stem cell transplant. These receptors all come from a boy under two years old with Wiskott-Aldrich syndrome, due to receive a stem cell transplant. CDR3s include the opening cysteine and the closing phenylalanine or tryptophan. D genes are given only for firm matches. For some rows the clone size is stated as once, few or many, or as a class when expanded; others skip it.

TRBJ2-1 | NA | NA | TRBV12-3/TRBV12-4 | TGTGCCAGCAGTTTTCATGGCGGTTTGGGTGAGCAGTTCTTC | CASSFHGGLGEQFF
TRBJ2-1 | many | TRBD1 | TRBV7-6 | TGTGCCAGCAGCATAACCGGGACAGGGAACAATGAGCAGTTCTTC | CASSITGTGNNEQFF
TRBJ2-5 | many | NA | TRBV6-5 | TGTGCCAGCAGTTACCGGGGGGAGACCCAGTACTTC | CASSYRGETQYF
TRBJ1-2 | few | NA | TRBV27 | TGTGCCAGCAGTTTTCAGTGGGGGGGTTCCTATGGCTACACCTTC | CASSFQWGGSYGYTF
TRBJ1-2 | few | NA | TRBV7-9 | TGTGCCAGCAGCCCCGACGGGGAATATGGCTACACCTTC | CASSPDGEYGYTF
TRBJ2-3 | NA | NA | TRBV20-1 | TGCAGTGCTGCGCGGGACAGCCCTTCCACAGATACGCAGTATTTT | CSAARDSPSTDTQYF
TRBJ2-2 | NA | NA | TRBV12-3/TRBV12-4 | TGTGCCAGCAGTTCCGAGCGGTTCTTCTCCTCGAACACCGGGGAGCTGTTTTTT | CASSSERFFSSNTGELFF
TRBJ2-4 | NA | NA | TRBV7-2 | TGTGCCAGCAGCTTACTTGAGGGCCGGGGTAACATTCAGTACTTC | CASSLLEGRGNIQYF
TRBJ1-2 | NA | NA | TRBV6-5 | TGTGCCAGCAGTTACTCCCCAGGGAAGGGATATGGCTACACCTTC | CASSYSPGKGYGYTF
TRBJ2-3 | few | NA | TRBV29-1 | TGCAGCCCCCTGACAGTCACAGATACGCAGTATTTT | CSPLTVTDTQYF
TRBJ1-1 | few | TRBD1 | TRBV4-1 | TGCGCCAGCAGCCGTGACAGGGAGAGTGAAGCTTTCTTT | CASSRDRESEAFF
TRBJ1-2 | NA | NA | TRBV7-9 | TGTGCCAGCAGCTCAGCGCCGTGGGACGCTCAGGGCGGCTACACCTTC | CASSSAPWDAQGGYTF
TRBJ2-2 | few | NA | TRBV29-1 | TGCAGCGTCATCAGGGAAACCGGGGAGCTGTTTTTT | CSVIRETGELFF
TRBJ2-6 | few | NA | TRBV2 | TGTGCCAGCAGTGATTTCGGATCTGGGGCCAACGTCCTGACTTTC | CASSDFGSGANVLTF
TRBJ1-2 | NA | NA | TRBV12-3/TRBV12-4 | TGTGCCAGCAGTTTTATCCAGAACTATGGCTACACCTTC | CASSFIQNYGYTF
TRBJ2-1 | few | NA | TRBV15 | TGTGCCACCAGCACATATCCTCAGGGGCCCTACAATGAGCAGTTCTTC | CATSTYPQGPYNEQFF
TRBJ1-5 | few | TRBD1 | TRBV5-6 | TGTGCCAGCAGCCGGACAGGGGTTCAGCCCCAGCATTTT | CASSRTGVQPQHF
TRBJ2-7 | NA | NA | TRBV5-1 | TGCGCCAGCAGCTTGGCCGCAGGGACCTACGAGCATTACTTC | CASSLAAGTYEHYF
TRBJ2-5 | NA | NA | TRBV5-1 | TGCGCCAGCAGCTTGTTCCGGAGCCCCCAAGAGACCCAGTACTTC | CASSLFRSPQETQYF
TRBJ1-3 | NA | NA | TRBV10-3 | TGTGCCATCAGTGAATTCGTCGTCCTGGGGCATGGAAACACCATATATTTT | CAISEFVVLGHGNTIYF
TRBJ2-1 | NA | TRBD2 | TRBV20-1 | TGCAGTGCTAGAGCCACGGGCGGGAGAATGAGGTCCTACAATGAGCAGTTCTTC | CSARATGGRMRSYNEQFF
TRBJ2-2 | NA | NA | TRBV12-5 | TGTGCTAGTGGTTTGGTTCAACAGTTGTACACCGGGGAGCTGTTTTTT | CASGLVQQLYTGELFF
TRBJ2-3 | NA | TRBD2 | TRBV12-3/TRBV12-4 | TGTGCCAGCAGTTTGGTAGCGGGAGGGGTGTCAGATACGCAGTATTTT | CASSLVAGGVSDTQYF
TRBJ2-3 | NA | NA | TRBV5-1 | TGCGCCAGCAGCTTGGCGGTGGGAGATACGCAGTATTTT | CASSLAVGDTQYF
TRBJ1-5 | few | NA | TRBV12-3/TRBV12-4 | TGTGCCAGCAGCCCCCCAGACAGCTTTAATCAGCCCCAGCATTTT | CASSPPDSFNQPQHF
TRBJ1-5 | NA | NA | TRBV20-1 | TGCAGTGCTAGGGGTCAGAGTAGCAATCAGCCCCAGCATTTT | CSARGQSSNQPQHF
TRBJ2-7 | NA | TRBD1 | TRBV5-1 | TGCGCCAGCAGCTTGTCCGGGACAGGACACTACGAGCAGTACTTC | CASSLSGTGHYEQYF
TRBJ2-1 | NA | NA | TRBV5-1 | TGCGCCAGCAGTGGTGTTGTGGAAGGGCGCTACAATGAGCAGTTCTTC | CASSGVVEGRYNEQFF
TRBJ2-1 | few | TRBD2 | TRBV24-1 | TGTGCCACCAGTGTGAGCGGGAGCAATGAGCAGTTCTTC | CATSVSGSNEQFF
TRBJ2-1 | NA | NA | TRBV14 | TGTGCCAGCCAATTCCGACCATACAATGAGCAGTTCTTC | CASQFRPYNEQFF
TRBJ2-3 | few | NA | TRBV7-7 | TGTGCCAGCAGCTTGGGTATGGCTAGCACAGATACGCAGTATTTT | CASSLGMASTDTQYF
TRBJ2-1 | NA | TRBD2 | TRBV5-5 | TGTGCCAGCAGCGGGGGACTAACCATTTACAATGAGCAGTTCTTC | CASSGGLTIYNEQFF